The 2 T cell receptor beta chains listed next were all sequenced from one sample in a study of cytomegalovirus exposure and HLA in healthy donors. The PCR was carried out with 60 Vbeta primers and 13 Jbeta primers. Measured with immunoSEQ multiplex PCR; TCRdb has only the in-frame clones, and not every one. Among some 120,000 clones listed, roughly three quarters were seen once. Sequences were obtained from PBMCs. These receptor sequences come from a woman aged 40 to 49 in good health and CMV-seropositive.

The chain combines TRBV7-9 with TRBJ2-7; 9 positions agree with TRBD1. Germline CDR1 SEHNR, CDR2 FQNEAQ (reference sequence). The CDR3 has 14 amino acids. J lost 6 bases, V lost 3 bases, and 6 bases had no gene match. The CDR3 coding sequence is TGTGCCAGCAGCTTTCGGACAGGGGTCGGCGAGCAGTACTTC. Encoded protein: CASSFRTGVGEQYF.

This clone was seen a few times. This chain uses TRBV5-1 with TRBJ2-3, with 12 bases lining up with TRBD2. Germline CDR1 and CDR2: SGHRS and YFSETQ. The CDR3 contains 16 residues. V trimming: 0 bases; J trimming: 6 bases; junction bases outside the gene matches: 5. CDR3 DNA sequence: TGCGCCAGCAGCTTGGGTCTAGCGGGGGGGCAGGATACGCAGTATTTT. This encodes CASSLGLAGGQDTQYF.